This T cell receptor beta chain comes out of a study of T cells in Graves' hyperthyroidism and ophthalmopathy. About the study: The initial diagnosis was the point when peripheral blood was collected, ahead of any treatment.

RNA transcripts served as the template for amplifying TCR beta CDR3 regions. Carried out on the TCR CDR3, a first-round RT-PCR used the HTBI primer set. TCRdb reanalysed the multiplex PCR reads using MiXCR and keeps one entry per CDR3 protein. The sample includes roughly 380,000 distinct CDR3 sequences, less than 20% of them seen just once. At least ten counts were recorded for this clonotype. No antigen is known for it. J lost 3 bases, V lost 5 bases, and 7 bases had no gene match. The CDR3 sequence is 15 residues long. Per germline, CDR1 PRHDT and CDR2 FYEKMQ (reference sequence). Findings and caveats of the study: Most clonotypes expanded in thyroid above 0.001 were likewise present in blood. A model using 13 V-J features told ophthalmopathy apart from stable hyperthyroidism.

Patients with uncontrolled infections, other autoimmune diseases, pregnancy or lactation were excluded. This sequence originates from a woman aged 35 to 49 with Graves' ophthalmopathy. Sequenced input: blood. The chain has TRBV13 and TRBJ2-5, with TRBD1 matching 9 bases. The CDR3 is CASSPEGQGEETQYF. In DNA, the CDR3 is TGTGCCAGCAGCCCCGAGGGACAGGGAGAAGAGACCCAGTACTTC.